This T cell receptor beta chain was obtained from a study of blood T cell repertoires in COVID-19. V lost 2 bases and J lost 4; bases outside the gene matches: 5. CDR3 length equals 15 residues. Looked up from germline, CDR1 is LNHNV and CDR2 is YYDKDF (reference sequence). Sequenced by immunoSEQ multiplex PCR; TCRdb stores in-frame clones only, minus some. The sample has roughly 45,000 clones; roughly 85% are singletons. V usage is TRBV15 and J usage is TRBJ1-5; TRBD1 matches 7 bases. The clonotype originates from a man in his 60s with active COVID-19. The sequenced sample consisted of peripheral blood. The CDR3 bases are TGTGCCACCAGCAGACCCGGGACAGTAAATCAGCCCCAGCATTTT. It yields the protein CATSRPGTVNQPQHF.